This TCR beta chain was observed in a study of shared clonotypes between healthy human individuals (dated by TCRdb to the early 2020s). With respect to the entire study: The cohort included a few men and a couple of women between 18 and 49 years of age. Blood TCR repertoires of 5 or 6 healthy adults were deeply sequenced to estimate repertoire size and the extent of clonotype sharing between individuals. Between about 0.94 and 8.9 billion PBMCs per donor were obtained by leukapheresis. To increase sequencing depth and limit assay-specific biases, TCR repertoire library preparation and sequencing were carried out by different laboratories using diverse techniques. For each donor, CD4 naive and CD4 memory were each given three plates, CD8 naive was given two plates, and CD8 memory was given one plate.

Overall study results and their limits: Sampling was restricted to blood, and TCR repertoires in tissues likely differ from the TCR repertoires found in blood. Higher generation probabilities were observed for clonotypes shared by all four sorted-subset donors than for non-shared clonotypes. Pairwise subsampling indicated that sequencing depth was expected to affect the degree of clonotype sharing among donors. Across a handful of donors, 5% to 6% of naive CD4, roughly 3.5% of naive CD8, around 2.5% of memory CD4, and approximately 0.4% of memory CD8 clonotypes were shared. Because the study included only a small number of donors, the genetic and exposure-history diversity represented was limited. Rarefaction of sorted-subset datasets indicated incomplete sequencing despite the large sequencing depth. Naive subsets generally had larger estimated clonotype richness than memory subsets did.

TCR CDR3 regions were amplified from genomic DNA by multiplex PCR using the deep immunoSEQ assay. For each cell subset, the extracted genomic DNA was distributed evenly across all wells of several immunoSEQ 96-well plates, and each plate served as one replicate. For sorted subsets, 200 to 250 ng genomic DNA, equal to 30,000 or so T cell genomes, was loaded into each replicate PCR. The purified libraries were quantified using a Qubit 3.0 fluorometer, sized with a Bioanalyzer 2100, and then quantified again using the KAPA Library Quantification kit. Each immunoSEQ 96-well plate was sequenced on its own single-read 150-cycle Illumina NextSeq 550 flow cell. The paper's processing steps were these. Because the immunoSEQ output included only junctional sequences and no quality scores, the filtering could not be the same as the filtering used for full-length reads. To assign V/J genes and CDR3, sequences were annotated against IMGT germline references using PyIR, a Python wrapper for IgBLAST v1.9. Any read was removed if the V/J assignment was weak (E-value above 1e-6), the CDR3 was missing, or the read contained stop codons, out-of-frame junctions, or ambiguous translated residues. V3J clonotypes were defined as sequences sharing the same inferred V gene, J gene, and CDR3 amino acid sequence. To compute the percentage overlap between repertoires, the number of shared unique clonotypes was divided by the size of the smaller repertoire. Richness of each repertoire was evaluated using RTK rarefaction, the Chao1 estimator, and Recon v2.1 estimates of unobserved clonotypes. For all TCRbeta clonotypes obtained by the gDNA method from several donors, generation probabilities were computed with OLGA. The source is immuneACCESS, and TCRdb retained only in-frame sequences with V and J called. Part of the clones is not carried over; for the studies checked, unresolved V genes explain less than half of this, and the remainder is unexplained. V, J and clone size are taken as reported in that table, and D and trimming were inferred from the DNA itself. This sample gives hundreds of thousands of clones in total; just over 90% of them show up just once. 24% of the sample belongs to the ten largest clones.

Concerning this clone: No cognate antigen has been identified for it. Per-base qualities were not stored, and no clone one base away is much larger.

CD8 naive samples were obtained by positive selection for CCR7 among CD45RO-negative cells, yielding a CD45RA+CCR7+ population from which TemRA cells were excluded. Donors were healthy HIV-negative adults with no recently reported acute infections or vaccinations. All donors were Caucasian adults living in Nashville, Tennessee, USA. Blood was collected by leukapheresis, and PBMCs were isolated by Ficoll-Histopaque density gradient centrifugation and then cryopreserved in liquid nitrogen vapor phase. Purity and quantity of every magnetically sorted T cell population were checked by analytical flow cytometry. From each sorted fraction, genomic DNA was isolated and quantified by UV absorbance on a Nanodrop 2000c. The germline V end is reduced by 2 bases and the J end by 7 bases; junction bases left unmatched: 9. CDR1 SGHRS and CDR2 YFSETQ were looked up in the germline V gene. The CDR3 measures 15 amino acids from cysteine to phenylalanine. CDR3 DNA is the only sequence kept; it has 45 bases, read in frame from the first base.

The sequencing input was naive CD8+ T cells sorted from blood. This specimen's cell subset or site label, per the study, means: CD45RA+CCR7+. This sequence uses TRBV5-1 and TRBJ1-1, and TRBD1 matches 9 of the central bases. The clonotype comes from a man under 40 in good health. The base sequence is TGCGCCAGCAGCTTAGTTCCGGGACAGGGCCGTGAAGCTTTCTTT. This sequence encodes CASSLVPGQGREAFF.